This TCR beta chain was profiled in a study of blood T cells in healthy people across ages. The second PCR ran about 6 to 12 cycles with a sample-barcoded 5' primer and J-beta primers. TCRdb recomputed calls from the 5' RACE reads with MiXCR, one row per CDR3 protein. The sample carries 1.5 million to 2 million distinct CDR3 sequences, roughly 28% recorded once. Sequencing input: blood. The receptor was derived from a woman under 40 in good health.

The CDR3 nucleotides are TGCAGCGGGTTTTATAGCTCCTACAATGAGCAGTACTTC. Protein sequence: CSGFYSSYNEQYF. The chain uses TRBV29-1 and TRBJ2-1; the D is unclear. The end of the DNA aligns better with TRBJ2-7, so the J call may be wrong. The length of the CDR3 is 13 residues. Germline V gene lookup returns CDR1 SQVTM and CDR2 ANQGSEA.